The present entry profiles one T cell receptor beta chain with its context. Antigen unknown. This CDR3 is also generated by other DNA sequences in the sample. The data were obtained in a study of shared clonotypes between healthy human individuals. Study findings and constraints: Clonotype sharing across donors was expected to vary with sequencing depth.

Several immunoSEQ plates held equal portions of the genomic DNA taken from each subset. TCRdb's copy holds only in-frame clones and misses some; the assay was immunoSEQ multiplex PCR. The sample has millions of clones, roughly 93% seen once; the top ten hold 0.39%. This CDR3 is 13 amino acids long. Germline values: CDR1 MGHRA, CDR2 YSYEKL. Trimming stripped 1 base from V and 5 bases from J, with 8 bases between. Division of CD4+ cells produced a CD45RA+ naive subset and a CD45RA-negative memory subset. The source of this sequence is a man aged 18 to 29 in good health. Some clones in this sample may be carry-over from other donors' samples. Specimen: naive CD4+ T cells from PBMCs. This sample's subset: CD45RA+ positively selected. This chain joins TRBV4-1 and TRBJ2-5; possible D gene TRBD2, 6 bases. This chain's CDR3 is CASSQALAETQYF. The CDR3 DNA reads as TGCGCCAGCAGCCAAGCGCTAGCGGAGACCCAGTACTTC.